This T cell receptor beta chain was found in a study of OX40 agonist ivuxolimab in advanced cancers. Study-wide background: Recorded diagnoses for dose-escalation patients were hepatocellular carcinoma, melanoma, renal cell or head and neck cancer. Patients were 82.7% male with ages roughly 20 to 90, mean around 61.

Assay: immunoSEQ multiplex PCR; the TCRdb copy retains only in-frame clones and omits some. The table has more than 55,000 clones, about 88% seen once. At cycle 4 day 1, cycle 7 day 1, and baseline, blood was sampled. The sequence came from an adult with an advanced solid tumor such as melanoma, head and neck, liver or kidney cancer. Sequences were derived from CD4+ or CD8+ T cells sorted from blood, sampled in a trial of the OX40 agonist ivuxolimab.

The CDR3 DNA reads as TGTGCCAGCAGTGAACTAGGGGGGCAGTATGGAGAGACCCAGTACTTC. Its protein is CASSELGGQYGETQYF. The chain employs TRBV25-1 and TRBJ2-5; D possibly matches TRBD1 or TRBD2 (6 bases each). The CDR3 is 16 residues long. Trimming took 2 bases from V and 4 from J, leaving 17 bases between them. CDR1 and CDR2 (germline): MGHDK, SYGVNS.